What follows describes a single T cell receptor (beta chain). The data originate from a study of blood T cell repertoires in COVID-19. Profiling relied on immunoSEQ multiplex PCR, and the TCRdb table lists in-frame clones only, not all of them. The data hold about 130,000 clones, with around 85% observed a single time. V trimming: 3 bases; J trimming: 13 bases; junction bases outside the gene matches: 2. The CDR3 extends over 11 amino acids. Germline CDR1 reads MNHNY; CDR2 reads SVGAGI (reference sequence). The clonotype was recovered from a woman aged 50 to 65 with acute or convalescent COVID-19. The sample consisted of peripheral blood. This chain links TRBV6-6 with TRBJ1-2, with 10 bases lining up with TRBD1. Here the CDR3 reads CASSYGQGVTF. For the CDR3, the DNA is TGTGCCAGCAGTTATGGACAGGGGGTCACCTTC.